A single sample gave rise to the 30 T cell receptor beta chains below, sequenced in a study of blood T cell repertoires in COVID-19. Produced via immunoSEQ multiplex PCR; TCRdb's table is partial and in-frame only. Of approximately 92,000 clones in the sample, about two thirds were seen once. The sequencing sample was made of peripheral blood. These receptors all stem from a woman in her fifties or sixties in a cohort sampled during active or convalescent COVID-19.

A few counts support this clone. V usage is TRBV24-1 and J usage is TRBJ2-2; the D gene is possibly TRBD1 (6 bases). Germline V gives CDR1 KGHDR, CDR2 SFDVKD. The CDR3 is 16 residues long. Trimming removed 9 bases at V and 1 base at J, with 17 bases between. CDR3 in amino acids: CATESGATGNTGELFF. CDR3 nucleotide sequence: TGTGCCACCGAGTCCGGTGCGACAGGGAACACCGGGGAGCTGTTTTTT.

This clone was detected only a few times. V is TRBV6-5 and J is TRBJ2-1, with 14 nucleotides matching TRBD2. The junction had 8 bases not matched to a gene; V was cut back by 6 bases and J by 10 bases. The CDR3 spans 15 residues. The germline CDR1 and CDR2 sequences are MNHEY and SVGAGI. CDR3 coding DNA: TGTGCCAGCAGGACGACTAGCGGGGGGGCTGGGGAGCAGTTCTTC. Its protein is CASRTTSGGAGEQFF.

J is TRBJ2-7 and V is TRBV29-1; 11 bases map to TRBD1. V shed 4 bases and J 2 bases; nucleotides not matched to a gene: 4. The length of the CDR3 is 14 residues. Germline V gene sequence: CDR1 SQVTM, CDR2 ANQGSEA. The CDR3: CSVVRTGGTYEQYF. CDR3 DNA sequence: TGCAGCGTTGTAAGGACAGGGGGCACCTACGAGCAGTACTTC.

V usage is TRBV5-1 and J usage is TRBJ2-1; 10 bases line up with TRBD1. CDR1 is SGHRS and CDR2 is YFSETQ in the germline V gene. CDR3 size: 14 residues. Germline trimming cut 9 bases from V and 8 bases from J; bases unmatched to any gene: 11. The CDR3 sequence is CATSGRQGADEQFF. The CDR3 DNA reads TGCGCCACCTCGGGCAGACAGGGGGCCGATGAGCAGTTCTTC. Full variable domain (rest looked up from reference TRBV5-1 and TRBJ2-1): KAGVTQTPRYLIKTRGQQVTLSCSPISGHRSVSWYQQTPGQGLQFLFEYFSETQRNKGNFPGRFSGRQFSNSRSEMNVSTLELGDSALYLCATSGRQGADEQFFGPGTRLTVL.

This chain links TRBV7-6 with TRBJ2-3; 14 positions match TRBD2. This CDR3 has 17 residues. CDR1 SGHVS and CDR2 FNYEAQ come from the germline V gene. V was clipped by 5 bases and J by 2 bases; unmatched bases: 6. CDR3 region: CASSIWTSGGSTDTQYF. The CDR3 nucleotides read TGTGCCAGCAGCATATGGACTAGCGGGGGGTCCACAGATACGCAGTATTTT.

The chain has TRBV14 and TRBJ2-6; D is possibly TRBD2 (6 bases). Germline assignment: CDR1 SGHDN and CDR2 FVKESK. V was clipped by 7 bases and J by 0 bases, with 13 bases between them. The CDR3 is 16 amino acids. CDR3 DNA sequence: TGTGCCAGCACCACCCCGGGGGACTCTGGGGCCAACGTCCTGACTTTC. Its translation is CASTTPGDSGANVLTF.

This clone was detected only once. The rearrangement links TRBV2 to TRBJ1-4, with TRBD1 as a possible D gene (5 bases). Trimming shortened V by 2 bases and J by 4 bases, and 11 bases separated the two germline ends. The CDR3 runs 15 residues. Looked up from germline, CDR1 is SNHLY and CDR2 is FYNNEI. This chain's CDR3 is CASSEFRQGNEKLFF. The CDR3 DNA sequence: TGTGCCAGCAGTGAATTCAGGCAGGGTAATGAAAAACTGTTTTTT.

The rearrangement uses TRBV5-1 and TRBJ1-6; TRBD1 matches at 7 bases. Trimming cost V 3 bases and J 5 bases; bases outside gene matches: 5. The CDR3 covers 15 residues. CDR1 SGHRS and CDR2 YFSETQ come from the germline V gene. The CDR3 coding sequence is TGCGCCAGCAGCTCTGGACAGGCGAATAATTCACCCCTCCACTTT. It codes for CASSSGQANNSPLHF.

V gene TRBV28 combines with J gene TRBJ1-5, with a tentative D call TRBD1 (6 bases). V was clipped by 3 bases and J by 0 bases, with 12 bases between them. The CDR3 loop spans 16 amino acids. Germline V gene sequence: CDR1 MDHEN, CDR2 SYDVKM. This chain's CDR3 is CASSLGTFHSNQPQHF. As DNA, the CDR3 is TGTGCCAGCAGTTTGGGGACATTCCATAGCAATCAGCCCCAGCATTTT.

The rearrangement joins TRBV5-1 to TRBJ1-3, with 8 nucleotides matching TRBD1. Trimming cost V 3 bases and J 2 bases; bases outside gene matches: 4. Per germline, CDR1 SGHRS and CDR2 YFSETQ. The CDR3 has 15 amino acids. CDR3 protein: CASSWGQEAGNTIYF. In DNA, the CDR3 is TGCGCCAGCAGCTGGGGACAGGAGGCTGGAAACACCATATATTTT.

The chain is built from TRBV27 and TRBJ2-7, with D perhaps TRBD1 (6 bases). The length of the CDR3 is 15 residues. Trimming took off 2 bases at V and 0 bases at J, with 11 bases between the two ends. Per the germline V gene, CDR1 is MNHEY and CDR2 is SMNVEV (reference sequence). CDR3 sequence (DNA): TGTGCCAGCAGTTTACTTGGGGGCGCCTCCTACGAGCAGTACTTC. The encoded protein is CASSLLGGASYEQYF.

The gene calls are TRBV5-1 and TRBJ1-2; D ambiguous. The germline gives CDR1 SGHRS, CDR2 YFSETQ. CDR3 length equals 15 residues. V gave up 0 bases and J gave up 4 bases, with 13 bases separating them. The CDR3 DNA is TGCGCCAGCAGCTTGGATCTTACTTTTGGCTATGGCTACACCTTC. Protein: CASSLDLTFGYGYTF. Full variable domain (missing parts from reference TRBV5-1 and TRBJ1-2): KAGVTQTPRYLIKTRGQQVTLSCSPISGHRSVSWYQQTPGQGLQFLFEYFSETQRNKGNFPGRFSGRQFSNSRSEMNVSTLELGDSALYLCASSLDLTFGYGYTFGSGTRLTVV.

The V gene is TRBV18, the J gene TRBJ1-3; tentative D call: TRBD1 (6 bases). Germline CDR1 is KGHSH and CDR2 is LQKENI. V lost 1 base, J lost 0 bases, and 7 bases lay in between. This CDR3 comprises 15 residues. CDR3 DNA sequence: TGTGCCAGCTCACCACAGGGGGTCTCTGGAAACACCATATATTTT. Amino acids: CASSPQGVSGNTIYF.

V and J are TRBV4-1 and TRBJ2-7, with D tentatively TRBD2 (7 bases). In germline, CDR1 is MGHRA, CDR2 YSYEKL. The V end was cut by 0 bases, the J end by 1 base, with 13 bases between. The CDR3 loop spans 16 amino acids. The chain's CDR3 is CASSQDQRGGSYEQYF. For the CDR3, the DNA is TGCGCCAGCAGCCAAGACCAGAGGGGGGGTTCCTACGAGCAGTACTTC.

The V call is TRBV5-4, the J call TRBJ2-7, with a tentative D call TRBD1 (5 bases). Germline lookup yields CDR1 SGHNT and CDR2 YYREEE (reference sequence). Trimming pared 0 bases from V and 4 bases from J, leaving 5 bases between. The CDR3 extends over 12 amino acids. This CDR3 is CASSLGQYEQYF. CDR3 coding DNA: TGTGCCAGCAGCTTGGGACAGTACGAGCAGTACTTC.

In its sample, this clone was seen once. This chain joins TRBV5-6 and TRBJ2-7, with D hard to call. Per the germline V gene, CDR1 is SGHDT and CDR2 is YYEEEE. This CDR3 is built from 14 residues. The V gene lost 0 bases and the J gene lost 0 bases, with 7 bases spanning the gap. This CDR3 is CASSLATRSYEQYF. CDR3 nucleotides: TGTGCCAGCAGCTTGGCCACGCGCTCCTACGAGCAGTACTTC.

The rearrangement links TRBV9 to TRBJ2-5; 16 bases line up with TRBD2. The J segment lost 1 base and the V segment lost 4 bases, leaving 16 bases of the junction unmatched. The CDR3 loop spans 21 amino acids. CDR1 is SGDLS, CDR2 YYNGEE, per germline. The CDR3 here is CASSPTTPGTSGGASQETQYF. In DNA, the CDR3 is TGTGCCAGCAGCCCTACGACACCAGGGACTAGCGGGGGGGCCAGCCAAGAGACCCAGTACTTC.

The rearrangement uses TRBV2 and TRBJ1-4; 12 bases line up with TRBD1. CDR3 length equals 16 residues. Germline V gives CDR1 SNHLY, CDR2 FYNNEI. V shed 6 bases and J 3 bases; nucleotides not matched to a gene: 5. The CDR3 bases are TGTGCCAGCAGCACGGGACAGGGGGCTTCTAATGAAAAACTGTTTTTT. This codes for CASSTGQGASNEKLFF.

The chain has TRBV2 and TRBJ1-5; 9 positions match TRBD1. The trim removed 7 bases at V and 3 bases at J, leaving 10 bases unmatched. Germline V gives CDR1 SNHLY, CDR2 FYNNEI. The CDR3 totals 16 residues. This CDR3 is CASMGDRAMNNQPQHF. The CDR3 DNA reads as TGTGCCAGCATGGGGGACAGGGCAATGAACAATCAGCCCCAGCATTTT.

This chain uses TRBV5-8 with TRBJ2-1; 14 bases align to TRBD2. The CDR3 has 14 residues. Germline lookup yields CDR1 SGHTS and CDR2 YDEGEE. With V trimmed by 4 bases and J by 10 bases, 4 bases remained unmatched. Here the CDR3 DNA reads TGTGCCAGCAGCGTGGGGACTAGCGGGGGCGAGCAGTTCTTC. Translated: CASSVGTSGGEQFF. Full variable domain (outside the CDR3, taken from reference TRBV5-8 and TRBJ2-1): EAGVTQSPTHLIKTRGQQATLRCSPISGHTSVYWYQQALGLGLQFLLWYDEGEERNRGNFPPRFSGRQFPNYSSELNVNALELEDSALYLCASSVGTSGGEQFFGPGTRLTVL.

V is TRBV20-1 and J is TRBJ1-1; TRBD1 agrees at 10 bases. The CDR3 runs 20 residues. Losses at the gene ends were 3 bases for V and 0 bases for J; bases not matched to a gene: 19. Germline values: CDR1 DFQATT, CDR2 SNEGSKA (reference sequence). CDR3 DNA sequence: TGCAGTGCTAGTGTTCTCGGATCCGGGACAGGGGATGTAATGAACACTGAAGCTTTCTTT. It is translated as CSASVLGSGTGDVMNTEAFF.

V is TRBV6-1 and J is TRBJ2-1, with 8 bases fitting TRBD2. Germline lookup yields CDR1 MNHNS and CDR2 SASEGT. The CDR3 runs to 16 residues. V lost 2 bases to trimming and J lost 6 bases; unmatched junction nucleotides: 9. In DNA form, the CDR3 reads TGTGCCAGCAGTGAACGCGGGGGGCCCACACTCAATGAGCAGTTCTTC. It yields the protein CASSERGGPTLNEQFF.

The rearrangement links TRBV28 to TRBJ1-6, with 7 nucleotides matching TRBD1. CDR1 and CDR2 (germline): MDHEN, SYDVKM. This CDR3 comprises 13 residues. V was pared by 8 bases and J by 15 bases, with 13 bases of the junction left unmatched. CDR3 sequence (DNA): TGTGCCAGCCGGGGACAGAGCCCTCGGAACCTCCACTTT. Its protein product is CASRGQSPRNLHF.

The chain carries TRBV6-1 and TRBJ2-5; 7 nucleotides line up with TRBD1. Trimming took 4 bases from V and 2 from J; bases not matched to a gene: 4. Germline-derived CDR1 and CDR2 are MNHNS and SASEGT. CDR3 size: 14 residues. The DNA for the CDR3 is TGTGCCAGCAGTGTGGGACAGTTTCAAGAGACCCAGTACTTC. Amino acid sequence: CASSVGQFQETQYF.

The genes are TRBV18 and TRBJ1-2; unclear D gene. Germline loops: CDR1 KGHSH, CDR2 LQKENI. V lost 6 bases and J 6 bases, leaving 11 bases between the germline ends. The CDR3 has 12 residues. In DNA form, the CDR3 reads TGTGCCAGCTCCCCCGACAAGGATGGCTACACCTTC. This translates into CASSPDKDGYTF.

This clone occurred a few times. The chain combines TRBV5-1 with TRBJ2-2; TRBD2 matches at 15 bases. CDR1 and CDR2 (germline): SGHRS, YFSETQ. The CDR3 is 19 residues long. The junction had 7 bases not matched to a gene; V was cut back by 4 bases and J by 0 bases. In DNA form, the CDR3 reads TGCGCCAGCAGCCCCCCGGGACTAGCGGGGGGCTCGAACACCGGGGAGCTGTTTTTT. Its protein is CASSPPGLAGGSNTGELFF.

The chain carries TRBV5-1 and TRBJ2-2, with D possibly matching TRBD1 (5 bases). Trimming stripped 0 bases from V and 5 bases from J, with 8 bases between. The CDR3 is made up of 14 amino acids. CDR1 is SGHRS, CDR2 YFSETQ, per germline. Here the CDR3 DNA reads TGCGCCAGCAGCTTGGCGGCAGGGACCGGGGAGCTGTTTTTT. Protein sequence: CASSLAAGTGELFF.

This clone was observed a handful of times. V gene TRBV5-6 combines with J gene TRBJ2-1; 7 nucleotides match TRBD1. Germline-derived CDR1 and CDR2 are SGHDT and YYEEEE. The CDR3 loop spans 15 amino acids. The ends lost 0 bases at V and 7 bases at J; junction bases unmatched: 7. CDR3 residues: CASSLDRGRLNEQFF. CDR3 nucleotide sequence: TGTGCCAGCAGCTTGGACAGGGGCAGGTTAAATGAGCAGTTCTTC.

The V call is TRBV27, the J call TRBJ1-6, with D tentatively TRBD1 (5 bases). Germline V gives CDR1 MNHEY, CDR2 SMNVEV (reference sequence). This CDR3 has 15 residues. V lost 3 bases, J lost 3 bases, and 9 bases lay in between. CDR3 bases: TGTGCCAGCAGTTTGGGGCAAATCTATAATTCACCCCTCCACTTT. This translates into CASSLGQIYNSPLHF.

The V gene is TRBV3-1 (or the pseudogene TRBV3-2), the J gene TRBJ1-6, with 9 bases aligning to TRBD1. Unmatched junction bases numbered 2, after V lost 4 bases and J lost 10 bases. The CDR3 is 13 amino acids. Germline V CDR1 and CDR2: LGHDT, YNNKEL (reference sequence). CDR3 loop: CASSRTGDSPLHF. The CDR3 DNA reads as TGTGCCAGCAGCCGGACAGGGGACTCACCCCTCCACTTT.